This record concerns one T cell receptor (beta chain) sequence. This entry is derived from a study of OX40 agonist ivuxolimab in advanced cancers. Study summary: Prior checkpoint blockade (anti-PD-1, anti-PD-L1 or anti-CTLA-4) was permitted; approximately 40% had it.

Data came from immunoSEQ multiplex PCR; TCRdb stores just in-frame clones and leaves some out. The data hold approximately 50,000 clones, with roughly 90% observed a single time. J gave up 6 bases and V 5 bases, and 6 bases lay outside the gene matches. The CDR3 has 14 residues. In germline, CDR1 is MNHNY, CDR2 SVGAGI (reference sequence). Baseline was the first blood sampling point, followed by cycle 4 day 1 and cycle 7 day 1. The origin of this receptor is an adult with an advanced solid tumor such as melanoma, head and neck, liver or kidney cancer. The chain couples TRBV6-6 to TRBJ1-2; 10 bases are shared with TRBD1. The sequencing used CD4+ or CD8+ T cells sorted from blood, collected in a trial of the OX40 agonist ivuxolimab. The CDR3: CASSGRQGADGYTF. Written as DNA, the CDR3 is TGTGCCAGCAGTGGTCGACAGGGGGCGGATGGCTACACCTTC.